This T cell receptor (beta chain) was observed in a study of graft-versus-host responses after intestinal transplantation (dated by TCRdb to about 2021). A note on the overall study: Recipients received multivisceral, liver-intestinal, or isolated intestinal transplants. A peak of at least 4% donor T cells among recipient peripheral blood mononuclear cells was the definition used for donor T cell macrochimerism. After intestinal transplantation, graft-versus-host and host-versus-graft alloreactive T cell clones were followed in the graft, circulation and bone marrow using bulk TCR-beta CDR3 sequencing. Every recipient was given anti-thymocyte globulin induction, followed by 3 to 4 years of maintenance tacrolimus and steroids. Rather than going through the commercial service, samples from three later patients were sequenced in-house on an Illumina MiSeq and processed with MiXCR. Alloreactive clones were identified by sequencing pre-transplant mixed lymphocyte reaction products and comparing them with unstimulated pre-transplant donor and recipient T cells. Of the 20 to 30 intestinal transplant recipients enrolled in the cohort, one of whom was a retransplant, a few patients without pretransplant specimens were excluded. Here is what the overall study found, with its caveats: GvH clones turned up in recipient bone marrow, with some appearing earlier in ileal mucosa or blood, a pattern consistent with an intestinal mucosal origin. Early after transplant, peak levels of circulating GvH clones were associated with declines in HvG clones. The relatively low number and heterogeneity of intestinal transplant patients limited the conclusions. Patients with donor T cell macrochimerism had high GvH to HvG T cell clonal ratios in their allografts.

After transplant, bone marrow was aspirated from the posterior iliac crest or from another site selected by the physician. In the case of this clone: The antigen this receptor binds is unknown. No quality values exist for individual bases; no much larger clone is one base distant.

Library construction relied on the immunoSEQ multiplex PCR assay. High-throughput TCR-beta CDR3 sequencing of genomic DNA from most patients was performed by Adaptive Biotechnologies. The study's processing was this. Adaptive's ImmunoSEQ software was the source of the TCR sequencing data for roughly 19 patients, while a few other patients were processed with MiXCR and VDJtools. CDR3 nucleotide sequences shared by donor and recipient were removed because the origin of these sequences could not be assigned. To be classed as alloreactive, a clone needed at least 2-fold expansion over unstimulated cells and a minimum CFSE-low frequency of 0.002% (template counts) or 0.001% (read counts). Clones detected in sequenced pre-transplant spleen, lymph node, or MLR CFSE-low populations of the donor or recipient were defined as mappable. Cumulative frequency of alloreactive clones was calculated as a percentage of all sequences weighted by copy number. The source is immuneACCESS, and TCRdb retained only in-frame sequences with V and J called. Part of the clones is not carried over; for the studies checked, unresolved V genes explain less than half of this, and the remainder is unexplained. The V and J calls and clone size were taken over from that table, and D and trimming were inferred from the DNA. The sample table shows about 15,000 clones, and around 87% are seen once. The top ten clonotypes cover roughly 6.6% of the sample.

V lost 5 bases and J lost 3 bases, and the count of bases not matched to a germline gene is 7. The CDR3 goes from the cysteine to the phenylalanine over 14 residues. The only DNA kept is the CDR3, 42 bases in frame from the first base. Reading the germline V gene (reference sequence) gives CDR1 SGHAT and CDR2 FQDESV. The receptor comes from a human patient who received an intestinal transplant, so some T cells may come from the graft donor. Sequencing used bone marrow, obtained roughly 120 days after intestinal transplantation. The rearrangement combines TRBV11-1 with TRBJ2-7, with 7 central nucleotides matching TRBD2. The DNA sequence is as follows: TGTGCCAGCAGCCCGGGCCAGCGGGGCTACGAGCAGTACTTC. It translates as CASSPGQRGYEQYF.